A selection of T cell receptor beta chains follows, all from one sample in a study of T cell changes during pregnancy in multiple sclerosis. Using immunoSEQ multiplex PCR, the repertoire was profiled, and TCRdb retains in-frame clones only, with some absent. The sample lists some 70,000 clones, 85% to 90% occurring once. The sample here was peripheral blood, taken after pregnancy. These receptors came from a female donor in good health, enrolled as a control in a pregnancy study. Each CDR3 is given with its conserved first and last residue. A D gene is named only where the DNA matches it firmly. A clone size is listed for some rows: how often the clone was seen (once, few, many), or a class if it is expanded.

abundance	v_gene	j_gene	d_gene	CDR3nt	CDR3aa
NA	TRBV4-3	TRBJ1-2	NA	TGCGCCAGCAGCCAAGATGCAACAAAGGGGAACGATGGCTACACCTTC	CASSQDATKGNDGYTF
NA	TRBV6-6	TRBJ1-1	TRBD1	TGTGCCAGCAGAGACAGGGGAGGCGGCACTGAAGCTTTCTTT	CASRDRGGGTEAFF
NA	TRBV18	TRBJ2-3	TRBD2	TGTGCCAGCTCACCCGGGACTAGCGTCACAGATACGCAGTATTTT	CASSPGTSVTDTQYF
NA	TRBV6-1	TRBJ1-1	NA	TGTGCCAGCAGTGGGCAGACTCTTTCTCTGTTGGCTTTCTTT	CASSGQTLSLLAFF
NA	TRBV6-1	TRBJ2-7	TRBD1	TGTGCCAGCACCCCCAGGGGCCAGGGGGACGAGCAGTACTTC	CASTPRGQGDEQYF
NA	TRBV27	TRBJ2-3	NA	TGTGCCAGCAGTTTAGGGCCCACCACAGATACGCAGTATTTT	CASSLGPTTDTQYF
NA	TRBV30	TRBJ2-5	TRBD2	TGTGCCTGGAGGGCCCCTCTAGCGGGACTCCAAGAGACCCAGTACTTC	CAWRAPLAGLQETQYF
NA	TRBV30	TRBJ2-3	TRBD2	TGTGCCTGGAGGCTCGGGGGGGCTTTAGATACGCAGTATTTT	CAWRLGGALDTQYF
NA	TRBV6-1	TRBJ2-5	TRBD2	TGTGCCAGCAGTGAAGATAGCGGGGGGAGTTGGGAGACCCAGTACTTC	CASSEDSGGSWETQYF
NA	TRBV2	TRBJ2-6	NA	TGTGCCAGCAGCGACAGGTTCTCTGGGGCCAACGTCCTGACTTTC	CASSDRFSGANVLTF
NA	TRBV19	TRBJ2-7	NA	TGTGCCAGTTCACGAACAGGTCGTGGTGCGGCCTACGAGCAGTACTTC	CASSRTGRGAAYEQYF
NA	TRBV28	TRBJ1-2	NA	TGTGCCAGCAGTTTATTAGCAGGGTCGGGCTACACCTTC	CASSLLAGSGYTF
NA	TRBV11-2	TRBJ2-7	TRBD2	TGTGCCAGCCACCAACTTAGCGGGGGGGCCGGCGAGCAGTACTTC	CASHQLSGGAGEQYF
NA	TRBV9	TRBJ2-5	NA	TGTGCCAGCAGCCCCGATTGGAGGGCTCAAGAGACCCAGTACTTC	CASSPDWRAQETQYF
NA	TRBV19	TRBJ2-5	TRBD2	TGTGCCAGTAGTATCCGGACTAGCGGAGAGACCCAGTACTTC	CASSIRTSGETQYF
NA	TRBV15	TRBJ2-1	TRBD1	TGTGCCACCAGCAGCGACAGGGAAAGGTTCAATGAGCAGTTCTTC	CATSSDRERFNEQFF
NA	TRBV19	TRBJ1-5	NA	TGTGCCAGTACGAGGGAGGCTCGCAATCAGCCCCAGCATTTT	CASTREARNQPQHF
NA	TRBV7-2	TRBJ1-1	NA	TGTGCCAGCAGCCCGGAGCGAATCACTGAAGCTTTCTTT	CASSPERITEAFF
once	TRBV5-4	TRBJ2-7	TRBD1	TGTGCCAGCAGCTTACGACAGGGGGGCTACGAGCAGTACTTC	CASSLRQGGYEQYF
NA	TRBV5-1	TRBJ1-1	NA	TGCGCCAGCAGCTTAAACCCGGACAGTTTAAGCACTGAAGCTTTCTTT	CASSLNPDSLSTEAFF
NA	TRBV15	TRBJ2-1	NA	TGTGCCACCAGCCCGGGGATCGGACAGTTCTTC	CATSPGIGQFF
NA	TRBV6-1	TRBJ2-3	TRBD1	TGTGCCAGCAGTCAAGGACAGGGACCTAACACAGATACGCAGTATTTT	CASSQGQGPNTDTQYF
once	TRBV6-6	TRBJ1-5	NA	TGTGCCAGCAGTTACGGCGCCTCATCGGGACAGCCCCAGCATTTT	CASSYGASSGQPQHF
NA	TRBV5-4	TRBJ2-5	TRBD2	TGTGCCAGCAGCTTGGAGAGGGCGGGGGGGCTGGAGACCCAGTACTTC	CASSLERAGGLETQYF
NA	TRBV5-4	TRBJ2-3	TRBD2	TGTGCCAGCAGCTCCCAGCGGGGGTCCACAGATACGCAGTATTTT	CASSSQRGSTDTQYF
NA	TRBV5-4	TRBJ2-2	NA	TGTGCCAGCAGCCGCGGGGCAGGTACCGGGGAGCTGTTTTTT	CASSRGAGTGELFF
NA	TRBV7-9	TRBJ1-1	NA	TGTGCCAGCGGAGCAGGACAGCAAGCTTTCTTT	CASGAGQQAFF
few	TRBV4-3	TRBJ1-1	NA	TGCGCCAGCAGCCAAGAGGGCCCAAACACTGAAGCTTTCTTT	CASSQEGPNTEAFF
NA	TRBV25-1	TRBJ2-1	TRBD2	TGTGCCAGCAAAACTACTGGGCGGGAGAGTAATGAGCAGTTCTTC	CASKTTGRESNEQFF
once	TRBV4-1	TRBJ1-3	NA	TGCGCCAGCAGCCCACGGGGGGCTGGAAACACCATATATTTT	CASSPRGAGNTIYF
NA	TRBV18	TRBJ2-3	TRBD2	TGTGCCAGCTCACCACCGGGACTAGCGGGAGGGACGCAGTATTTT	CASSPPGLAGGTQYF